The 28 T cell receptor beta chains below come from one sample, sequenced in a study of CD8 T cells in ankylosing spondylitis. A single record per CDR3 protein comes from TCRdb applying MiXCR to the 5' RACE reads. The data contain 150,000 to 200,000 distinct CDR3 sequences, 15% to 20% of them singletons. The sequencing input was blood, either unsorted or a sorted T cell fraction (not recorded which). The receptors here all came from a male donor aged 5 to 30 with ankylosing spondylitis or in good health (not recorded which).

The chain is built from TRBV19 and TRBJ2-3; tentative D call: TRBD1 (6 bases). The CDR3 spans 14 residues. With 9 bases removed from V and 0 bases from J, the gap between germline ends came to 13 bases. Germline values: CDR1 LNHDA, CDR2 SQIVND (reference sequence). The CDR3 sequence: CASSDRSSTDTQYF. Here the CDR3 DNA reads TGTGCCAGCAGTGACAGGTCTAGCACAGATACGCAGTATTTT.

At least ten counts were recorded for this clonotype. The rearrangement joins TRBV9 to TRBJ2-1; 11 bases match TRBD2. The CDR3 is 15 residues long. Germline-derived CDR1 and CDR2 are SGDLS and YYNGEE. V was clipped by 5 bases and J by 3 bases; unmatched bases: 4. For the CDR3, the DNA is TGTGCCAGCAGGATCACTAGCGGGAGCTACAATGAGCAGTTCTTC. As protein: CASRITSGSYNEQFF. The whole variable domain, filled in from reference TRBV9 and TRBJ2-1, reads DSGVTQTPKHLITATGQRVTLRCSPRSGDLSVYWYQQSLDQGLQFLIQYYNGEERAKGNILERFSAQQFPDLHSELNLSSLELGDSALYFCASRITSGSYNEQFFGPGTRLTVL.

The V and J genes are TRBV18 and TRBJ1-1; D is ambiguous. The CDR3 runs to 11 residues. V was clipped by 6 bases and J by 5 bases, with 7 bases between them. Per the germline V gene, CDR1 is KGHSH and CDR2 is LQKENI. The CDR3 DNA reads as TGTGCCAGCTCGCACCAAACTGAAGCTTTCTTT. This sequence encodes CASSHQTEAFF. The complete variable domain, with remaining parts taken from reference TRBV18 and TRBJ1-1, reads NAGVMQNPRHLVRRRGQEARLRCSPMKGHSHVYWYRQLPEEGLKFMVYLQKENIIDESGMPKERFSAEFPKEGPSILRIQQVVRGDSAAYFCASSHQTEAFFGQGTRLTVV.

This clonotype has at least ten counts. The rearrangement uses TRBV4-3 and TRBJ2-1; D unclear. The CDR3 runs 17 residues. Germline V CDR1 and CDR2: LGHNA, YSLEER. Deletions cut 1 base from V and 4 bases from J, with 17 bases between. The CDR3 region has the DNA TGCGCCAGCAGCCAAGGGAGTTGGAACGTCCAATACAATGAGCAGTTCTTC. Its protein is CASSQGSWNVQYNEQFF.

This clonotype was observed at least ten times. The chain has TRBV7-9 and TRBJ1-4; 7 bases line up with TRBD1. Unmatched junction bases numbered 5, after V lost 5 bases and J lost 5 bases. The length of the CDR3 is 14 residues. The germline V gene has CDR1 SEHNR and CDR2 FQNEAQ (reference sequence). CDR3 DNA: TGTGCCAGCAGCAACCGGGACAGCAATGAAAAACTGTTTTTT. The encoded protein is CASSNRDSNEKLFF.

This clonotype was detected ten times or more. The chain uses TRBV5-1 and TRBJ2-3; D is uncertain. The CDR3 covers 12 residues. The V end lost 6 bases, the J end lost 4 bases, and 9 bases lay between the germline ends. In germline, CDR1 is SGHRS, CDR2 YFSETQ. CDR3 bases: TGCGCCAGCACGGAACGGTCAGATACGCAGTATTTT. It codes for CASTERSDTQYF. The full variable domain, with the rest looked up from reference TRBV5-1 and TRBJ2-3, is KAGVTQTPRYLIKTRGQQVTLSCSPISGHRSVSWYQQTPGQGLQFLFEYFSETQRNKGNFPGRFSGRQFSNSRSEMNVSTLELGDSALYLCASTERSDTQYFGPGTRLTVL.

This clonotype was found a few times. The rearrangement links TRBV18 to TRBJ2-3; D gene ambiguous. This CDR3 spans 13 amino acids. The germline V and J ends were trimmed by 2 bases and 4 bases, with 7 bases remaining between them. Germline lookup yields CDR1 KGHSH and CDR2 LQKENI. The CDR3 nucleotides are TGTGCCAGCTCACCATCCGCTTCAGATACGCAGTATTTT. This gives the protein CASSPSASDTQYF.

This clonotype came up many times. The gene calls are TRBV5-5 and TRBJ2-2; weak D call: TRBD1 (5 bases). Trimming took off 2 bases at V and 6 bases at J, with 23 bases between the two ends. This CDR3 contains 18 residues. Germline V gene data show CDR1 as SGHKS and CDR2 as YYEKEE (reference sequence). This CDR3 reads CASSLDPARGLSSGELFF. CDR3 DNA: TGTGCCAGCAGCTTAGACCCGGCTAGGGGCTTGAGTTCCGGGGAGCTGTTTTTT.

This clonotype was observed many times. The chain combines TRBV12-3 or TRBV12-4 with TRBJ2-5; 11 bases agree with TRBD2. Trimming removed 4 bases from V and 5 bases from J; junction bases left unmatched: 9. There are 16 residues in the CDR3. CDR3 loop: CASSSRLAGSQETQYF. CDR3 nucleotide sequence: TGTGCCAGCAGTTCTCGACTAGCGGGAAGCCAGGAGACCCAGTACTTC.

J is TRBJ2-3 and V is TRBV3-1, with D uncertain. The CDR3 has 16 residues. Trimming shortened V by 1 base and J by 0 bases, and 11 bases separated the two germline ends. Germline loops: CDR1 LGHDT, CDR2 YNNKEL (reference sequence). The CDR3 here is CASSQGGPTSTDTQYF. CDR3 in DNA: TGTGCCAGCAGCCAAGGTGGGCCGACAAGCACAGATACGCAGTATTTT.

Many counts were recorded for this clonotype. A junction boundary mismatches the germline segment, possibly from a read error. V and J are TRBV7-2 and TRBJ2-2; TRBD2 matches at 9 bases. The CDR3 extends over 15 amino acids. The V gene's germline CDR1 is SGHTA and CDR2 FQGNSA. In DNA, the CDR3 is TGTGCCAGCAGCCTAGCGGGACAGAACACCGGGGAGCTGTTTTTT. It specifies CASSLAGQNTGELFF. Together with reference TRBV7-2 and TRBJ2-2, the CDR3 gives the full variable domain: GAGVSQSPSNKVTEKGKDVELRCDPISGHTALYWYRQSLGQGLEFLIYFQGNSAPDKSGLPSDRFSAERTGGSVSTLTIQRTQQEDSAVYLCASSLAGQNTGELFFGEGSRLTVL.

This clonotype was found many times. The chain carries TRBV7-8 and TRBJ1-5; a possible D gene is TRBD1 (5 bases). Germline V gene data show CDR1 as SGHVS and CDR2 as FQNEAQ. The V end lost 0 bases, the J end lost 6 bases, and 12 bases lay between the germline ends. There are 15 residues in the CDR3. CDR3 in amino acids: CASSLAPGGSQPQHF. The CDR3 nucleotides are TGTGCCAGCAGCTTAGCCCCTGGGGGGAGTCAGCCCCAGCATTTT.

This clonotype was picked up many times. CDR3 residues: CASSPSGLYYEQYV. For the CDR3, the DNA is TGTGCCAGCAGCCCCAGCGGACTCTACTACGAGCAGTACGTC. The J gene is TRBJ2-7, the V gene TRBV7-2; D possibly corresponds to TRBD2 (5 bases). Per the germline V gene, CDR1 is SGHTA and CDR2 is FQGNSA. The CDR3 covers 14 residues. Trimming cost V 5 bases and J 3 bases, with 14 bases left between them.

V and J are TRBV20-1 and TRBJ2-1, with 7 bases identical to TRBD2. CDR1 DFQATT and CDR2 SNEGSKA come from the germline V gene (reference sequence). The CDR3 is 13 amino acids. V lost 6 bases and J lost 7; bases outside the gene matches: 9. In DNA form, the CDR3 reads TGCAGTGCCGAAGGACTAGGAGTGAATGAGCAGTTCTTC. Its protein is CSAEGLGVNEQFF.

The count of this clonotype is one. This sequence joins TRBV6-6 and TRBJ2-3, with D perhaps TRBD2 (6 bases). V lost 6 bases, J lost 5 bases, and 27 bases lay in between. From germline, CDR1 is MNHNY and CDR2 SVGAGI (reference sequence). The CDR3 loop spans 18 amino acids. The CDR3 loop reads CASRDTQAGFMLGDTQYF. CDR3 in DNA: TGTGCCAGCAGAGATACTCAGGCGGGATTCATGTTGGGAGATACGCAGTATTTT.

This clonotype was observed many times. This chain connects TRBV5-1 to TRBJ2-1; D is uncertain. CDR1 is SGHRS and CDR2 is YFSETQ in the germline V gene. The V end lost 0 bases, the J end lost 5 bases, and 9 bases lay between the germline ends. The CDR3 is made up of 14 amino acids. The CDR3 DNA reads TGCGCCAGCAGCTTGGTTCCCGGTGACAATGAGCAGTTCTTC. Protein product: CASSLVPGDNEQFF.

This clonotype occurred many times. This chain uses TRBV5-1 with TRBJ2-1; 7 bases agree with TRBD2. CDR3 length equals 15 residues. CDR1 is SGHRS and CDR2 is YFSETQ in the germline V gene. Trimming took 2 bases from V and 9 from J; bases not matched to a gene: 11. The CDR3 nucleotides are TGCGCCAGCAGCTTTCTAGCGGCGACTAATAGTGAGCAGTTCTTC. Protein sequence: CASSFLAATNSEQFF.

In its sample, this clonotype was seen a few times. The rearrangement links TRBV4-1 to TRBJ2-4; no reliable D call. Germline V lookup: CDR1 MGHRA, CDR2 YSYEKL. Trimming left V 6 bases short and J 4 bases short, with 7 bases between. The CDR3 sequence is 12 residues long. DNA for the CDR3: TGCGCCAGCAGTCAGACTAAAAACATTCAGTACTTC. Translating gives CASSQTKNIQYF.

This clonotype was counted ten times or more. The chain is built from TRBV6-2 or TRBV6-3 and TRBJ2-7, with unresolved D. From germline, CDR1 is MNHEY and CDR2 SVGEGT. The V end lost 2 bases, the J end lost 6 bases, and 23 bases lay between the germline ends. The CDR3 has 17 amino acids. This CDR3 is CASSYKSGPGLMGEQYF. The CDR3 nucleotides read TGTGCCAGCAGTTACAAATCTGGGCCTGGTCTAATGGGCGAGCAGTACTTC.

This clonotype has a count of ten or more. The chain carries TRBV24-1 and TRBJ1-5; possibly TRBD1 for D (5 bases). This CDR3 has 12 residues. V lost 12 bases, J lost 3 bases, and 11 bases lay in between. Per the germline V gene, CDR1 is KGHDR and CDR2 is SFDVKD. The CDR3 sequence is CASGGINQPQHF. The CDR3 coding sequence is TGTGCCTCGGGGGGGATCAATCAGCCCCAGCATTTT.

This clonotype was seen ten or more times. V gene TRBV20-1 combines with J gene TRBJ2-3; TRBD2 matches at 8 bases. CDR3 length equals 15 residues. J gave up 0 bases and V 2 bases, and 4 bases lay outside the gene matches. The germline CDR1 and CDR2 sequences are DFQATT and SNEGSKA (reference sequence). The CDR3 spells CSARRSSGSTDTQYF. Here the CDR3 DNA reads TGCAGTGCTAGAAGATCTAGCGGGAGCACAGATACGCAGTATTTT.

This clonotype showed up many times. V and J are TRBV20-1 and TRBJ2-7; 10 bases line up with TRBD1. V gave up 5 bases and J gave up 5 bases; unmatched junction bases: 9. CDR1 DFQATT and CDR2 SNEGSKA come from the germline V gene (reference sequence). The CDR3 loop spans 14 amino acids. In DNA form, the CDR3 reads TGCAGTGCTGGCCTGACAGGGGGCGTCGACGAGCAGTACTTC. This gives the protein CSAGLTGGVDEQYF.

This clonotype occurred many times. V and J are TRBV12-3 or TRBV12-4 and TRBJ2-2; D may be TRBD1 (5 bases). This CDR3 is 14 amino acids long. V lost 5 bases, J lost 4 bases, and 11 bases lay in between. CDR3 sequence reads: CASSKVRATGELFF. CDR3 nucleotides: TGTGCCAGCAGTAAGGTCAGGGCCACCGGGGAGCTGTTTTTT.

This clonotype has at least ten counts. For the CDR3, the DNA is TGCAGCGTTGCCGGCATCGGCACAGATACGCAGTATTTT. It encodes CSVAGIGTDTQYF. The chain joins TRBV29-1 to TRBJ2-3; D is uncertain. The CDR3 consists of 13 residues. Per germline, CDR1 SQVTM and CDR2 ANQGSEA. V gave up 4 bases and J gave up 1 base, with 9 bases separating them.

J is TRBJ1-2 and V is TRBV18; 8 positions agree with TRBD1. CDR3 length: 14 amino acids. V was pared by 2 bases and J by 4 bases, with 3 bases of the junction left unmatched. The germline CDR1 and CDR2 sequences are KGHSH and LQKENI. In nucleotides, the CDR3 is TGTGCCAGCTCACCAGGGACAGGTAGCTATGGCTACACCTTC. Translated, it gives CASSPGTGSYGYTF.

The chain couples TRBV28 to TRBJ2-7; 7 nucleotides match TRBD1. Per germline, CDR1 MDHEN and CDR2 SYDVKM. The CDR3 is made up of 14 amino acids. V was clipped by 5 bases and J by 4 bases; unmatched bases: 8. The CDR3 sequence is CASSPGTVAYEQYV. The CDR3 DNA sequence: TGTGCCAGCAGTCCGGGGACAGTTGCATACGAGCAGTACGTC.

This clonotype was seen many times. The rearrangement uses TRBV12-3 or TRBV12-4 and TRBJ2-1; 13 bases align to TRBD2. Trimming cost V 8 bases and J 7 bases; bases outside gene matches: 8. This CDR3 has 15 amino acids. CDR3 in DNA: TGTGCCAGCTGTGAGACTAGCGGGAGGCCGAATGAGCAGTTCTTC. Translated, it gives CASCETSGRPNEQFF.

This clonotype showed up many times. The genes are TRBV12-5 and TRBJ1-1, with 8 positions matching TRBD1. The germline gives CDR1 LGHNT, CDR2 FRNRAP. This CDR3 is 13 amino acids long. Trimming at V came to 1 base and at J to 5 bases, leaving 0 bases not matched to a gene. The CDR3 loop reads CASGLDRGTEAFF. The CDR3 DNA sequence: TGTGCTAGTGGTTTGGACAGGGGGACTGAAGCTTTCTTT. The full variable domain, with the rest looked up from reference TRBV12-5 and TRBJ1-1, is DARVTQTPRHKVTEMGQEVTMRCQPILGHNTVFWYRQTMMQGLELLAYFRNRAPLDDSGMPKDRFSAEMPDATLATLKIQPSEPRDSAVYFCASGLDRGTEAFFGQGTRLTVV.